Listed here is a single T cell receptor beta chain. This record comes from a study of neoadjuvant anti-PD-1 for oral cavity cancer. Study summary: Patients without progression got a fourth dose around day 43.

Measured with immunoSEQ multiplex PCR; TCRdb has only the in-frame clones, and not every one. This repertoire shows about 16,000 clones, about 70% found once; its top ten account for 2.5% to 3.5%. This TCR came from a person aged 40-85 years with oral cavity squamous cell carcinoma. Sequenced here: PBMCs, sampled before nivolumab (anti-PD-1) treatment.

The CDR3 region has the DNA TGTGCCATCAGTGTAGGGGGGGACACCGGGGAGCTGTTTTTT. Its protein is CAISVGGDTGELFF. The rearrangement uses TRBV10-3 and TRBJ2-2; D is perhaps TRBD2 (7 bases). The CDR3 totals 14 residues. Germline V lookup: CDR1 ENHRY, CDR2 SYGVKD. Trimming cost V 4 bases and J 3 bases, with 9 bases left between them.